These 9 T cell receptor beta chains were all obtained from the same sample, sequenced in a study of blood T cells in healthy people across ages. A second PCR of roughly 6 to 12 cycles used a sample-barcoded 5' primer and a J-beta primer mix. Via MiXCR, TCRdb re-called the 5' RACE reads, giving one row per CDR3 protein. The data show some 1.5 million distinct CDR3 sequences, roughly 28% seen once. The sample consisted of blood. The receptor source for this set is a woman between 25 and 40 years old in good health.

The chain joins TRBV7-2 to TRBJ2-3; 12 bases match TRBD2. After removal of 5 bases from V and 0 bases from J, the junction contained 6 bases not matched to a gene. In germline, CDR1 is SGHTA, CDR2 FQGNSA. The CDR3 is made up of 17 amino acids. The CDR3 region is CASSVTGTSGSTDTQYF. The CDR3 DNA follows: TGTGCCAGCAGCGTCACCGGGACTAGCGGGAGCACAGATACGCAGTATTTT.

This clonotype was observed many times. The chain employs TRBV20-1 and TRBJ2-1, with TRBD2 matching over 7 bases. The J segment lost 1 base and the V segment lost 5 bases, leaving 5 bases of the junction unmatched. Germline V CDR1 and CDR2: DFQATT, SNEGSKA (reference sequence). The CDR3 runs to 14 residues. CDR3 DNA: TGCAGTGCTGGACCGGGGGGATCCTACAATGAGCAGTTCTTC. Protein product: CSAGPGGSYNEQFF.

There are many counts of this clonotype. The genes are TRBV20-1 and TRBJ2-7; TRBD2 agrees at 10 bases. J gave up 5 bases and V 4 bases, and 5 bases lay outside the gene matches. The length of the CDR3 is 13 residues. Germline V gene data show CDR1 as DFQATT and CDR2 as SNEGSKA (reference sequence). The chain's CDR3 is CSATGLAGDEQYF. In nucleotides, the CDR3 is TGCAGTGCTACTGGGCTAGCGGGAGACGAGCAGTACTTC.

As regards this clonotype: This may come from a read error, since a much larger clone is one base off. V usage is TRBV10-3 and J usage is TRBJ2-1; the D gene is possibly TRBD2 (5 bases). The CDR3 extends over 15 amino acids. CDR1 and CDR2 (germline): ENHRY, SYGVKD. The CDR3 sequence: CAISDSARGINERFF. The CDR3 bases are TGTGCCATCAGTGATTCGGCACGGGGAATCAATGAGCGGTTCTTC.

This clonotype was seen at least ten times. The chain couples TRBV27 to TRBJ2-4, with TRBD1 identical over 7 bases. V was pared by 8 bases and J by 4 bases, with 5 bases of the junction left unmatched. This CDR3 region has 13 residues. Germline-derived CDR1 and CDR2 are MNHEY and SMNVEV (reference sequence). The chain's CDR3 is CASRPTGKNIQYF. CDR3 nucleotide sequence: TGTGCCAGCCGCCCGACAGGGAAAAACATTCAGTACTTC.

In its sample, this clonotype was seen a few times. The V gene is TRBV11-2, the J gene TRBJ2-7; D ambiguous. Germline V gene sequence: CDR1 SGHAT, CDR2 FQNNGV. The CDR3 has 12 amino acids. The ends were cut back, 5 bases at V and 7 bases at J, with 12 bases in the middle. The CDR3 DNA sequence: TGTGCCAGCAGCCGGGCAGATAGGGAGCAGTACTTC. Its translation: CASSRADREQYF.

This clonotype showed up just a few times. This chain links TRBV10-3 with TRBJ2-5; D may match TRBD1 or TRBD2 (5 bases each). The germline V and J ends were trimmed by 2 bases and 8 bases, with 15 bases remaining between them. CDR1 and CDR2 (germline): ENHRY, SYGVKD. The length of the CDR3 is 14 residues. CDR3 amino acids: CAISELGDRGTQYF. CDR3 coding DNA: TGTGCCATCAGTGAGCTAGGGGACCGGGGAACCCAGTACTTC.

In its sample, this clonotype was seen a few times. V usage is TRBV29-1 and J usage is TRBJ1-2; TRBD1 matches 8 bases. CDR1 is SQVTM and CDR2 is ANQGSEA in the germline V gene. This CDR3 region has 16 residues. The junction had 9 bases not matched to a gene; V was cut back by 1 base and J by 2 bases. CDR3 nucleotide sequence: TGCAGCGTTGAAGTGGACAGGGTATTCGTGAACTATGGCTACACCTTC. The encoded protein is CSVEVDRVFVNYGYTF.

Details on this clonotype: The junction departs from the called germline gene at one end, perhaps through a read error. For the CDR3, the DNA is TGTGCCAGCAACCAAGACCCAGGGCAGTATGTGCAGTTCTTC. Translated, it gives CASNQDPGQYVQFF. This chain links TRBV14 with TRBJ2-1; tentative D call: TRBD1 (5 bases). This CDR3 spans 14 amino acids. Per germline, CDR1 SGHDN and CDR2 FVKESK.